This T cell receptor (beta chain) emerged from a study of blood T cell repertoires in COVID-19. Study details: COVID-19 samples from acute and convalescent phases originated in the United States, Italy and Spain. Sample material is recorded as cDNA or gDNA derived from T cells, B-cell-depleted T cells, or PBMCs.

In the original analysis: By means of reference gene primer amplification, nucleated cell counts were estimated. The assay was immunoSEQ multiplex PCR, and TCRdb's table has in-frame clones only and misses some. The V and J calls and clone size come from that table; D and trimming were worked out from the DNA. The table records a few hundred thousand clones, about nine tenths of them present only once. Per germline, CDR1 LNHDA and CDR2 SQIVND (reference sequence). Deletions cut 7 bases from V and 4 bases from J, with 10 bases between. CDR3 length: 13 amino acids. J is TRBJ2-2 and V is TRBV19; D not resolved. The sequenced sample was peripheral blood. The sequence derives from a woman aged 25 to 39 with COVID-19, enrolled during active disease. The CDR3 region has the DNA TGTGCCAGTATTAGAGTTTCCACCGGGGAGCTGTTTTTT. This gives the protein CASIRVSTGELFF.